This passage covers 21 T cell receptor beta chains from one sample sequenced in a study of CD8+ T cells in alopecia areata. Following extraction, RNA underwent reverse transcription to cDNA, which served as the sequencing template. Sequencing was performed with immunoSEQ multiplex PCR; in TCRdb, only in-frame clones are kept and a portion is missing. Of about 180,000 clones listed, about 70% are singletons. Material: CD8+ T cells sorted from blood, obtained at week 0. These receptors all stem from a human donor with alopecia areata.

This clone was seen a few times. CDR3 sequence: CASSPTSSGRPYEQYF. DNA for the CDR3: TGTGCCAGCAGCCCCACCTCTAGCGGGAGGCCCTACGAGCAGTACTTC. J is TRBJ2-7 and V is TRBV7-9; the match to TRBD2 covers 11 bases. J gave up 2 bases and V 5 bases, and 8 bases lay outside the gene matches. Germline V CDR1 and CDR2: SEHNR, FQNEAQ (reference sequence). The CDR3 has 16 amino acids.

This rearrangement joins TRBV7-9 to TRBJ1-1; no clear D gene. This CDR3 comprises 18 residues. V lost 1 base, J lost 0 bases, and 18 bases lay in between. Looked up from germline, CDR1 is SEHNR and CDR2 is FQNEAQ (reference sequence). CDR3 nucleotides: TGTGCCAGCAGCTTAGATGTCGGATTTGGAACGATGAACACTGAAGCTTTCTTT. Translation: CASSLDVGFGTMNTEAFF.

The chain carries TRBV27 and TRBJ2-5; D remains unclear. With 1 base removed from V and 1 base from J, the gap between germline ends came to 10 bases. The CDR3 covers 15 residues. Germline CDR1 is MNHEY and CDR2 is SMNVEV (reference sequence). The CDR3 DNA follows: TGTGCCAGCAGTTTATTTATGGGATTCCAAGAGACCCAGTACTTC. This codes for CASSLFMGFQETQYF.

This chain joins TRBV27 and TRBJ2-3, with 8 bases matching TRBD2. CDR3 length equals 16 residues. The V gene end was trimmed by 4 bases and the J gene end by 1 base; junction bases not matched to a gene: 7. Germline V gene lookup returns CDR1 MNHEY and CDR2 SMNVEV (reference sequence). As DNA, the CDR3 is TGTGCCAGCAGTTCTCTTAGCGGGGCGCGCACAGATACGCAGTATTTT. This sequence encodes CASSSLSGARTDTQYF.

V gene TRBV25-1 combines with J gene TRBJ2-1, with 9 positions matching TRBD2. V gave up 3 bases and J gave up 0 bases; unmatched junction bases: 0. CDR3 size: 15 residues. Germline V gene lookup returns CDR1 MGHDK and CDR2 SYGVNS. CDR3 nucleotide sequence: TGTGCCAGCAGTGAGCGGGGGGGCTCCTACAATGAGCAGTTCTTC. It is translated as CASSERGGSYNEQFF.

The J gene is TRBJ1-2, the V gene TRBV14; D is ambiguous. Germline loops: CDR1 SGHDN, CDR2 FVKESK. Trimming removed 1 base from V and 8 bases from J, with 11 bases in between. The CDR3 spans 13 residues. The CDR3 sequence is CASSQASWRGYTF. CDR3 DNA: TGTGCCAGCAGCCAAGCCTCGTGGAGGGGCTACACCTTC.

The chain joins TRBV29-1 to TRBJ2-7; no clear D gene. The CDR3 has 14 amino acids. Germline assignment: CDR1 SQVTM and CDR2 ANQGSEA. V was trimmed by 2 bases and J by 2 bases, leaving 13 bases between them. The CDR3 loop reads CSVEMGRATYEQYF. The CDR3 DNA is TGCAGCGTTGAAATGGGAAGGGCAACCTACGAGCAGTACTTC.

This chain connects TRBV7-8 to TRBJ2-5, with 8 bases matching TRBD2. The CDR3 length is 17 residues. J gave up 4 bases and V 5 bases, and 15 bases lay outside the gene matches. From germline, CDR1 is SGHVS and CDR2 FQNEAQ. CDR3 nucleotides: TGTGCCAGCAGCCACCCACGGGGGGGCCCCCCAGGAGAGACCCAGTACTTC. Its protein is CASSHPRGGPPGETQYF.

The chain uses TRBV2 and TRBJ1-5; D ambiguous. CDR1 is SNHLY, CDR2 FYNNEI, per germline. This CDR3 spans 16 amino acids. V gave up 3 bases and J gave up 0 bases, with 12 bases separating them. CDR3 in amino acids: CASSDPGGVSNQPQHF. Here the CDR3 DNA reads TGTGCCAGCAGTGACCCAGGCGGGGTTAGCAATCAGCCCCAGCATTTT.

The rearrangement joins TRBV19 to TRBJ1-2, with TRBD1 matching 9 bases. Germline V CDR1 and CDR2: LNHDA, SQIVND (reference sequence). The CDR3 length is 12 residues. V shed 9 bases and J 10 bases; nucleotides not matched to a gene: 9. As DNA, the CDR3 is TGTGCCAGCTCCCCGGGACAGGGAGACTACACCTTC. It is translated as CASSPGQGDYTF.

The chain uses TRBV29-1 and TRBJ2-1, with 14 bases aligning to TRBD2. V was pared by 5 bases and J by 0 bases, with 6 bases of the junction left unmatched. Germline CDR1 is SQVTM and CDR2 is ANQGSEA. The CDR3 runs to 17 residues. The CDR3 sequence is CSVMGLAGVGSYNEQFF. CDR3 bases: TGCAGCGTTATGGGACTAGCGGGGGTTGGCTCCTACAATGAGCAGTTCTTC.

The rearrangement uses TRBV5-6 and TRBJ2-7; the D gene is possibly TRBD1 (6 bases). This CDR3 spans 14 amino acids. Germline V lookup: CDR1 SGHDT, CDR2 YYEEEE. With 3 bases removed from V and 5 bases from J, the gap between germline ends came to 15 bases. The CDR3 nucleotides are TGTGCCAGCAGCTACGACTACAGGGTGGACGAGCAGTACTTC. It codes for CASSYDYRVDEQYF.

About this clone itself: This sample includes further DNA sequences coding for the same CDR3. The V gene is TRBV7-9, the J gene TRBJ1-5; D is undetermined. With 2 bases removed from V and 6 bases from J, the gap between germline ends came to 5 bases. Germline V lookup: CDR1 SEHNR, CDR2 FQNEAQ (reference sequence). There are 12 residues in the CDR3. CDR3 DNA sequence: TGTGCCAGCAGCTTATTAGGTCAGCCCCAGCATTTT. It translates to CASSLLGQPQHF.

This chain connects TRBV5-4 to TRBJ2-5, with 11 positions matching TRBD2. V was clipped by 0 bases and J by 9 bases; unmatched bases: 7. CDR3 length: 15 residues. Germline CDR1 is SGHNT and CDR2 is YYREEE (reference sequence). The CDR3, as DNA: TGTGCCAGCAGCTTGGCTAGCGGGGGGCGTGTTTCCCAGTACTTC. Its translation is CASSLASGGRVSQYF.

Note on this clone: Within the sample, other DNA sequences also encode this same CDR3. The chain has TRBV27 and TRBJ2-3, with unresolved D. V lost 2 bases and J lost 3, with 6 bases in between. The CDR3 length is 13 residues. Germline V CDR1 and CDR2: MNHEY, SMNVEV (reference sequence). In nucleotides, the CDR3 is TGTGCCAGCAGTTTAAGCCGGACAGATACGCAGTATTTT. It specifies CASSLSRTDTQYF.

This sequence joins TRBV2 and TRBJ2-3, with D hard to call. The CDR3 loop spans 14 amino acids. V dropped 3 bases and J dropped 9 bases, with 16 bases sitting between them. The germline CDR1 and CDR2 sequences are SNHLY and FYNNEI. The DNA of the CDR3 is TGTGCCAGCAGTGATTATCTTCTCAAACGCACGCAGTATTTT. Translating it yields CASSDYLLKRTQYF.

The chain combines TRBV4-1 with TRBJ2-2, with TRBD2 as a possible D gene (6 bases). The CDR3 spans 17 residues. CDR1 is MGHRA and CDR2 is YSYEKL in the germline V gene. The V end lost 6 bases, the J end lost 0 bases, and 17 bases lay between the germline ends. The CDR3 protein is CASSPRGSAPNTGELFF. The CDR3 coding sequence is TGCGCCAGCAGTCCCCGGGGGAGTGCACCGAACACCGGGGAGCTGTTTTTT.

The chain links TRBV2 to TRBJ2-7, with 9 bases identical to TRBD1. Looked up from germline, CDR1 is SNHLY and CDR2 is FYNNEI. This CDR3 region has 15 residues. V was clipped by 5 bases and J by 3 bases; unmatched bases: 8. The chain's CDR3 is CASSPDRGRLYEQYF. DNA for the CDR3: TGTGCCAGCAGTCCGGACAGGGGAAGGCTCTACGAGCAGTACTTC.

This clone has just a few counts. The chain couples TRBV29-1 to TRBJ2-5, with no clear D. V was cut by 2 bases and J by 5 bases, with 21 bases left in between. The CDR3 runs to 16 residues. Germline V gene lookup returns CDR1 SQVTM and CDR2 ANQGSEA. The CDR3 protein is CSVETASAWVYETQYF. Written as DNA, the CDR3 is TGCAGCGTTGAAACAGCGTCCGCCTGGGTATATGAGACCCAGTACTTC.

This chain connects TRBV9 to TRBJ2-3; D unresolved. The CDR3 is 15 amino acids. The germline V gene encodes CDR1 SGDLS and CDR2 YYNGEE. The V gene lost 0 bases and the J gene lost 0 bases, with 8 bases spanning the gap. CDR3 coding DNA: TGTGCCAGCAGCGTAGAACCGTCTAGCACAGATACGCAGTATTTT. Translated, it gives CASSVEPSSTDTQYF.

The rearrangement joins TRBV5-6 to TRBJ2-4, with a possible D match to TRBD2 (5 bases). Trimming stripped 1 base from V and 3 bases from J, with 11 bases between. The length of the CDR3 is 15 residues. The germline CDR1 and CDR2 sequences are SGHDT and YYEEEE. The CDR3 DNA reads TGTGCCAGCAGCTTGTCCGGCGGGTACAAAAACATTCAGTACTTC. This codes for CASSLSGGYKNIQYF.